A selection of T cell receptor beta chains follows, all from one sample in a study of patients and donors after allogeneic stem cell transplantation. TCRdb re-called the RT-PCR reads with MiXCR, one entry per CDR3 protein. The repertoire includes 900,000 to 1,000,000 distinct CDR3 sequences, 15% to 20% of them detected once, and approximately 5.9% sits in the top ten. The sample consisted of blood, either unsorted or a sorted T cell fraction (not recorded which). The receptors originated from a human donor who was either an allogeneic HSCT recipient or a stem cell or donor lymphocyte infusion donor (not recorded which). It is not recorded whose cells these are; they may come from a transplant donor. CDR3s include the opening cysteine and the closing phenylalanine or tryptophan. D genes are given only for firm matches. Some rows mark clone size as missing; the rest say once, few, many or name a class of expanded clone.

D gene	V gene	clone size	J gene	CDR3 protein	CDR3 DNA
-	TRBV28	-	TRBJ1-2	CASNLRKLYGYTF	TGTGCCAGCAATCTCAGGAAGCTCTATGGCTACACCTTC
TRBD2	TRBV7-8	-	TRBJ2-1	CASSPQIAGLNGQFF	TGTGCCAGCAGCCCACAGATAGCGGGATTGAATGGGCAGTTCTTC
TRBD1	TRBV29-1	few	TRBJ2-7	CSVDLRGQGFDEQYF	TGCAGCGTTGATTTGCGGGGACAGGGGTTCGACGAGCAGTACTTC
-	TRBV12-3/TRBV12-4	few	TRBJ1-1	CASRAKGTWNTEAFF	TGTGCCAGCAGGGCTAAGGGGACATGGAACACTGAAGCTTTCTTT
-	TRBV6-5	-	TRBJ2-7	CASSSAGEKSEQYF	TGTGCCAGCAGTTCCGCCGGGGAGAAGAGCGAGCAGTACTTC
TRBD1	TRBV7-2	-	TRBJ2-1	CASSLRTGGNNEQFF	TGTGCCAGCAGCTTAAGGACAGGGGGCAACAATGAGCAGTTCTTC
TRBD2	TRBV12-3/TRBV12-4	few	TRBJ2-1	CASSFKTSEFF	TGTGCCAGCAGTTTTAAAACTAGCGAATTCTTC
-	TRBV20-1	many	TRBJ1-1	CSARDNEGPNTEAFF	TGCAGTGCTAGAGATAATGAGGGACCGAACACTGAAGCTTTCTTT
-	TRBV5-1	many	TRBJ2-1	CASSLAAREQFF	TGCGCCAGCAGCTTGGCCGCGAGGGAGCAGTTCTTC
-	TRBV12-3/TRBV12-4	many	TRBJ1-5	CASSLLDSNQPQHF	TGTGCCAGCAGTTTATTAGATAGCAATCAGCCCCAGCATTTT
TRBD2	TRBV14	few	TRBJ2-1	CASSLTASGRYEQFF	TGTGCCAGCAGCCTTACGGCTAGCGGGAGGTATGAGCAGTTCTTC
-	TRBV29-1	few	TRBJ2-3	CSGGGARVDTQYF	TGCAGCGGGGGGGGGGCCCGGGTGGATACGCAGTATTTT
TRBD1	TRBV6-1	few	TRBJ2-5	CASSKLTGYETQYF	TGTGCCAGCAGTAAACTGACAGGGTACGAGACCCAGTACTTC
-	TRBV5-1	few	TRBJ2-3	CASSTLRGIDTQYF	TGCGCCAGCAGTACCCTTCGGGGCATAGATACGCAGTATTTT